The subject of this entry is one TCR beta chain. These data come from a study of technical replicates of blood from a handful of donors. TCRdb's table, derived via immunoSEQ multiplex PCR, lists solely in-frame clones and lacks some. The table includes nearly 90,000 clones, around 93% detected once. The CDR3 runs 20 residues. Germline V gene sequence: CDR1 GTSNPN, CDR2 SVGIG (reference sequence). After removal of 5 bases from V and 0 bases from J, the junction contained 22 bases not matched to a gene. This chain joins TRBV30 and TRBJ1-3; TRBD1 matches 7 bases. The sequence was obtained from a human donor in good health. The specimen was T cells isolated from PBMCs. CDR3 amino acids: CAWGTIQGRDAIFSGNTIYF. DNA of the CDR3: TGTGCCTGGGGTACTATACAGGGGAGAGACGCCATTTTCTCTGGAAACACCATATATTTT.